These 13 T cell receptor beta chains were all obtained from the same sample, sequenced in a study of blood T cell repertoires in COVID-19. Generated by immunoSEQ multiplex PCR, the TCRdb table keeps only in-frame clones and is missing some. This table has about 55,000 clones, approximately 89% appearing once. Sequenced material: peripheral blood. Receptors were obtained from a human donor in a cohort sampled during active COVID-19.

CDR3 amino acids: CASSLKILEELFF. The CDR3, as DNA: TGTGCCAGCAGCTTAAAGATCCTAGAGGAGCTGTTTTTT. The J gene is TRBJ2-2, the V gene TRBV11-2; D gene uncertain. V dropped 2 bases and J dropped 10 bases, with 11 bases sitting between them. The CDR3 is 13 residues long. Germline lookup yields CDR1 SGHAT and CDR2 FQNNGV.

The J gene is TRBJ2-3, the V gene TRBV30; no clear D gene. The CDR3 extends over 16 amino acids. V lost 0 bases and J lost 5, with 18 bases in between. In germline, CDR1 is GTSNPN, CDR2 SVGIG (reference sequence). CDR3 sequence: CAWSVDISPPGDTQYF. The CDR3 DNA sequence: TGTGCCTGGAGTGTAGACATATCCCCCCCCGGAGATACGCAGTATTTT.

The chain combines TRBV11-2 with TRBJ1-1; D gene unclear. The CDR3 is 11 residues long. Deletions cut 1 base from V and 11 bases from J, with 8 bases between. The germline gives CDR1 SGHAT, CDR2 FQNNGV. This chain's CDR3 is CASSLAGGAFF. The CDR3 DNA reads as TGTGCCAGCAGCTTAGCGGGAGGGGCTTTCTTT.

The chain couples TRBV6-5 to TRBJ2-7; TRBD1 is a possible D gene (6 bases). V was pared by 0 bases and J by 7 bases, with 10 bases between. The CDR3 has 13 residues. Looked up from germline, CDR1 is MNHEY and CDR2 is SVGAGI. The CDR3 DNA follows: TGTGCCAGCAGTTACTCGACAAGGGGGGAGCAGTACTTC. Translating gives CASSYSTRGEQYF.

The chain employs TRBV5-6 and TRBJ2-7, with TRBD2 identical over 11 bases. J lost 1 base, V lost 1 base, and 7 bases had no gene match. The CDR3 has 17 residues. CDR1 is SGHDT, CDR2 YYEEEE, per germline. The CDR3 here is CASSLSVGTSGSYEQYF. The CDR3 coding sequence is TGTGCCAGCAGCTTGAGTGTCGGGACTAGCGGTTCCTACGAGCAGTACTTC.

This chain uses TRBV28 with TRBJ2-3; TRBD1 matches at 7 bases. V trimming: 3 bases; J trimming: 4 bases; junction bases outside the gene matches: 4. The CDR3 sequence is 14 residues long. From germline, CDR1 is MDHEN and CDR2 SYDVKM. The CDR3 DNA reads as TGTGCCAGCAGTTTGCCACAGGGGTCAGATACGCAGTATTTT. It encodes CASSLPQGSDTQYF.

The V and J genes are TRBV10-3 and TRBJ1-3, with TRBD1 matching 10 bases. The CDR3 length is 16 residues. The ends lost 3 bases at V and 3 bases at J; junction bases unmatched: 5. The germline V gene encodes CDR1 ENHRY and CDR2 SYGVKD. DNA of the CDR3: TGTGCCATCAGTGATGGCGACAGGGGGCTTGGAAACACCATATATTTT. It codes for CAISDGDRGLGNTIYF.

The CDR3 DNA follows: TGTGCCAGCAGCCCAGGGGCTGGGGCCAACGTCCTGACTTTC. Amino acids: CASSPGAGANVLTF. The V gene is TRBV3-1 (or the pseudogene TRBV3-2), the J gene TRBJ2-6; possible D gene TRBD1, 6 bases. Germline CDR1 and CDR2: LGHDT and YNNKEL (reference sequence). The V gene lost 4 bases and the J gene lost 2 bases, with 6 bases spanning the gap. The CDR3 loop spans 14 amino acids.

The gene calls are TRBV5-6 and TRBJ1-6; no reliable D call. This CDR3 spans 14 amino acids. Germline V gene lookup returns CDR1 SGHDT and CDR2 YYEEEE. The ends were cut back, 0 bases at V and 10 bases at J, with 11 bases in the middle. DNA for the CDR3: TGTGCCAGCAGCTTGGCCGTCGGAGAGTCACCCCTCCACTTT. Residues: CASSLAVGESPLHF.

J is TRBJ1-2 and V is TRBV20-1, with 7 nucleotides matching TRBD1. CDR3 length: 11 amino acids. V lost 6 bases and J lost 6; bases outside the gene matches: 4. Germline CDR1 and CDR2: DFQATT and SNEGSKA (reference sequence). The CDR3 here is CSAVRGNGYTF. CDR3 coding DNA: TGCAGTGCGGTCAGGGGGAATGGCTACACCTTC.

This chain joins TRBV6-5 and TRBJ2-1, with a weak D call TRBD2 (6 bases). Germline assignment: CDR1 MNHEY and CDR2 SVGAGI. The V and J ends lost 6 bases and 8 bases respectively, with 8 bases between them. CDR3 size: 11 residues. The CDR3 sequence is CASRGGDEQFF. The CDR3 region has the DNA TGTGCCAGCAGGGGCGGGGATGAGCAGTTCTTC.

The chain employs TRBV6-5 and TRBJ2-1, with D possibly matching TRBD2 (7 bases). V lost 2 bases and J 0 bases, leaving 11 bases between the germline ends. This CDR3 region has 16 residues. CDR1 MNHEY and CDR2 SVGAGI come from the germline V gene. This CDR3 is CASSYEGGSSYNEQFF. For the CDR3, the DNA is TGTGCCAGCAGTTACGAGGGGGGGAGCTCCTACAATGAGCAGTTCTTC.

The chain employs TRBV7-8 and TRBJ2-1; no clear D gene. V lost 1 base and J lost 9, with 13 bases in between. This CDR3 is 14 amino acids long. Germline CDR1 is SGHVS and CDR2 is FQNEAQ. The CDR3 protein is CASSLGGVDSEQFF. The CDR3 nucleotides read TGTGCCAGCAGCTTAGGCGGAGTTGACTCTGAGCAGTTCTTC.